The 17 T cell receptor beta chains below all came from one sample that was sequenced in a study of blood T cell repertoires in COVID-19. Here immunoSEQ multiplex PCR was the method, and the copy in TCRdb shows in-frame clones only, minus some. The sample holds approximately 300,000 clones, around 87% seen once. The specimen sequenced was peripheral blood. These receptors were obtained from a woman aged 40-49 years with COVID-19, enrolled during active disease.

The chain is built from TRBV29-1 and TRBJ1-4, with TRBD1 as a possible D gene (5 bases). The germline V gene has CDR1 SQVTM and CDR2 ANQGSEA. The CDR3 extends over 15 amino acids. V was cut by 7 bases and J by 0 bases, with 15 bases left in between. DNA of the CDR3: TGCAGCGCCTCCCCTGGGGCCACAACTAATGAAAAACTGTTTTTT. Protein: CSASPGATTNEKLFF.

The chain couples TRBV27 to TRBJ1-2; no clear D gene. Trimming removed 2 bases from V and 5 bases from J, with 9 bases in between. In germline, CDR1 is MNHEY, CDR2 SMNVEV (reference sequence). The CDR3 is 13 amino acids. The CDR3 region is CASSLTPNYGYTF. Here the CDR3 DNA reads TGTGCCAGCAGTTTAACACCAAATTATGGCTACACCTTC.

The J gene is TRBJ2-3, the V gene TRBV5-1, with 11 bases that match TRBD2. Germline assignment: CDR1 SGHRS and CDR2 YFSETQ. With V trimmed by 0 bases and J by 2 bases, 11 bases remained unmatched. This CDR3 is built from 19 residues. This CDR3 is CASSLAGTSGSINTDTQYF. The CDR3 DNA sequence: TGCGCCAGCAGCTTGGCCGGGACTAGCGGTTCCATAAACACAGATACGCAGTATTTT.

This chain links TRBV7-2 with TRBJ2-1; D is unclear. Trimming pared 5 bases from V and 3 bases from J, leaving 5 bases between. Germline values: CDR1 SGHTA, CDR2 FQGNSA. The CDR3 sequence is 12 residues long. CDR3 loop: CASSLRYNEQFF. The CDR3 DNA is TGTGCCAGCAGCCTCCGCTACAATGAGCAGTTCTTC.

The V and J genes are TRBV10-3 and TRBJ2-2; no firm D call. The V gene's germline CDR1 is ENHRY and CDR2 SYGVKD. Trimming cost V 4 bases and J 1 base, with 4 bases left between them. This CDR3 contains 13 residues. The CDR3 spells CAISAKNTGELFF. The DNA of the CDR3 is TGTGCCATCAGTGCTAAGAACACCGGGGAGCTGTTTTTT.

V is TRBV29-1 and J is TRBJ2-1; TRBD2 agrees at 9 bases. CDR1 is SQVTM and CDR2 is ANQGSEA in the germline V gene. CDR3 length: 17 amino acids. After removal of 7 bases from V and 0 bases from J, the junction contained 13 bases not matched to a gene. CDR3 region: CSAASVLAGFSYNEQFF. The CDR3 nucleotides read TGCAGCGCTGCCTCAGTGCTAGCGGGATTCTCCTACAATGAGCAGTTCTTC.

The V call is TRBV5-6, the J call TRBJ1-4, with 10 bases fitting TRBD1. The germline gives CDR1 SGHDT, CDR2 YYEEEE. This CDR3 contains 16 residues. V was clipped by 4 bases and J by 4 bases; unmatched bases: 7. The CDR3 reads CASSRDRGRINEKLFF. In DNA form, the CDR3 reads TGTGCCAGCAGCCGTGACAGGGGGCGCATTAATGAAAAACTGTTTTTT.

The V call is TRBV2, the J call TRBJ1-2; D gene uncertain. With 4 bases removed from V and 0 bases from J, the gap between germline ends came to 6 bases. The CDR3 consists of 13 residues. CDR1 is SNHLY and CDR2 is FYNNEI in the germline V gene. The CDR3 DNA follows: TGTGCCAGCAGTGGTGAGCCTAACTATGGCTACACCTTC. It codes for CASSGEPNYGYTF.

In its sample, this clone was seen once. The chain links TRBV4-3 to TRBJ1-2; 7 bases match TRBD1. The CDR3 contains 18 residues. V was pared by 1 base and J by 5 bases, with 16 bases of the junction left unmatched. Germline V lookup: CDR1 LGHNA, CDR2 YSLEER. CDR3 in DNA: TGCGCCAGCAGCCAAGTGAGCTCGGACAGGCCGGCGGTATATGGCTACACCTTC. Protein sequence: CASSQVSSDRPAVYGYTF.

The sample holds a few counts of this clone. This chain connects TRBV27 to TRBJ2-1; the match to TRBD2 covers 7 bases. The germline V gene encodes CDR1 MNHEY and CDR2 SMNVEV (reference sequence). J was trimmed by 6 bases and V by 0 bases; bases with no gene match: 5. This CDR3 has 15 residues. As DNA, the CDR3 is TGTGCCAGCAGTTTATCGATGGTAGCGGGCAATGAGCAGTTCTTC. It specifies CASSLSMVAGNEQFF.

The rearrangement joins TRBV12-5 to TRBJ1-6; 8 nucleotides match TRBD1. The CDR3 spans 14 residues. V shed 5 bases and J 7 bases; nucleotides not matched to a gene: 4. Germline V gene data show CDR1 as LGHNT and CDR2 as FRNRAP. As DNA, the CDR3 is TGTGCTAGTGGTCTCAGGGGGCAGAATTCACCCCTCCACTTT. It yields the protein CASGLRGQNSPLHF.

The chain couples TRBV4-3 to TRBJ2-2; possible D gene TRBD2, 6 bases. CDR1 is LGHNA and CDR2 is YSLEER in the germline V gene. This CDR3 region has 19 residues. The V end was cut by 1 base, the J end by 1 base, with 19 bases between. In nucleotides, the CDR3 is TGCGCCAGCAGCCAAGCAACACGGGGACTCCTACTGAACACCGGGGAGCTGTTTTTT. Its translation is CASSQATRGLLLNTGELFF.

The rearrangement joins TRBV6-2 or TRBV6-3 to TRBJ2-7; TRBD2 aligns across 8 bases. Germline CDR1 and CDR2: MNHEY and SVGEGT. Trimming cost V 0 bases and J 0 bases; bases outside gene matches: 7. The CDR3 extends over 17 amino acids. CDR3: CASSYSGGLAGSYEQYF. CDR3 nucleotide sequence: TGTGCCAGCAGTTACTCCGGTGGGCTAGCGGGCTCCTACGAGCAGTACTTC.

The chain has TRBV5-4 and TRBJ1-2; tentative D call: TRBD1 (6 bases). Trimming stripped 1 base from V and 0 bases from J, with 10 bases between. Germline V lookup: CDR1 SGHNT, CDR2 YYREEE (reference sequence). CDR3 length: 15 amino acids. The CDR3 sequence: CASSLQGPANYGYTF. The CDR3 coding sequence is TGTGCCAGCAGCTTGCAGGGGCCGGCTAACTATGGCTACACCTTC.

The chain couples TRBV30 to TRBJ1-4, with TRBD1 matching over 8 bases. This CDR3 spans 15 amino acids. Germline trimming cut 3 bases from V and 1 base from J; bases unmatched to any gene: 4. The germline gives CDR1 GTSNPN, CDR2 SVGIG (reference sequence). The CDR3 DNA reads TGTGCCTGGAGACAGGGGGGAAGAACTAATGAAAAACTGTTTTTT. Protein product: CAWRQGGRTNEKLFF.

A single count supports this clone. V and J are TRBV7-2 and TRBJ2-1; 11 bases match TRBD2. In germline, CDR1 is SGHTA, CDR2 FQGNSA. Trimming at V came to 8 bases and at J to 10 bases, leaving 4 bases not matched to a gene. The CDR3 runs 12 residues. CDR3 protein: CASGTSGGEQFF. The CDR3 bases are TGTGCCAGCGGAACTAGCGGGGGAGAGCAGTTCTTC. The whole variable domain, remainder taken from reference TRBV7-2 and TRBJ2-1, is GAGVSQSPSNKVTEKGKDVELRCDPISGHTALYWYRQSLGQGLEFLIYFQGNSAPDKSGLPSDRFSAERTGGSVSTLTIQRTQQEDSAVYLCASGTSGGEQFFGPGTRLTVL.

The chain is built from TRBV28 and TRBJ1-3; perhaps TRBD1 as D (5 bases). Germline V gives CDR1 MDHEN, CDR2 SYDVKM. V was trimmed by 4 bases and J by 4 bases, leaving 14 bases between them. The CDR3 is made up of 15 amino acids. CDR3 in DNA: TGTGCCAGCAGTTCTGCTCAGGCAGGGGGAAACACCATATATTTT. This codes for CASSSAQAGGNTIYF.